The 26 T cell receptor beta chains reported below all come from one sample, sequenced in a study of blood T cell repertoires in COVID-19. Generated by immunoSEQ multiplex PCR, the TCRdb table keeps only in-frame clones and is missing some. The sample has a few hundred thousand clones, around 89% seen once. The sample was peripheral blood. Receptor source: a man aged 55 to 70 who had recovered from COVID-19.

The rearrangement links TRBV27 to TRBJ1-5; TRBD1 might be the D (5 bases). Trimming left V 6 bases short and J 7 bases short, with 13 bases between. The germline gives CDR1 MNHEY, CDR2 SMNVEV (reference sequence). The CDR3 consists of 13 residues. This chain's CDR3 is CASRAQGQQPQHF. The CDR3 nucleotides are TGTGCCAGCAGGGCTCAGGGTCAGCAGCCCCAGCATTTT.

The V call is TRBV19, the J call TRBJ1-2, with 11 bases identical to TRBD1. The CDR3 spans 14 residues. Germline CDR1 LNHDA, CDR2 SQIVND (reference sequence). V gave up 11 bases and J gave up 7 bases; unmatched junction bases: 12. The CDR3 loop is CAVTIGTGGFGYTF. For the CDR3, the DNA is TGTGCCGTAACAATCGGGACAGGGGGATTTGGCTACACCTTC.

The chain uses TRBV6-5 and TRBJ1-3; D is undetermined. Germline loops: CDR1 MNHEY, CDR2 SVGAGI. The V gene lost 7 bases and the J gene lost 3 bases, with 13 bases spanning the gap. The CDR3 contains 14 residues. This chain's CDR3 is CASTPTVDGNTIYF. The CDR3 bases are TGTGCCAGCACCCCGACTGTCGATGGAAACACCATATATTTT.

The genes are TRBV5-1 and TRBJ1-1, with 7 nucleotides matching TRBD1. Germline-derived CDR1 and CDR2 are SGHRS and YFSETQ. V was clipped by 4 bases and J by 3 bases; unmatched bases: 21. This CDR3 has 19 residues. This CDR3 is CASSPRYNGDSPRDTEAFF. As DNA, the CDR3 is TGCGCCAGCAGCCCGAGATATAACGGGGACAGCCCCAGGGACACTGAAGCTTTCTTT.

In the case of this clone: The sample has other DNA sequences that encode this CDR3 too. The rearrangement uses TRBV5-1 and TRBJ1-2, with 7 nucleotides matching TRBD1. This CDR3 region has 14 residues. Germline V lookup: CDR1 SGHRS, CDR2 YFSETQ. Trimming took 5 bases from V and 2 from J; bases not matched to a gene: 6. CDR3 coding DNA: TGCGCCAGCAGTCCAGGGACAGTCAACTATGGCTACACCTTC. It specifies CASSPGTVNYGYTF.

The chain is built from TRBV6-2 or TRBV6-3 and TRBJ1-2; no firm D call. CDR3 size: 13 residues. V was cut by 2 bases and J by 5 bases, with 9 bases left in between. CDR1 MNHEY and CDR2 SVGEGT come from the germline V gene. CDR3 sequence: CASSYIERYGYTF. As DNA, the CDR3 is TGTGCCAGCAGTTACATAGAGCGGTATGGCTACACCTTC.

The J gene is TRBJ2-3, the V gene TRBV4-1; 9 nucleotides line up with TRBD2. The CDR3 runs 18 residues. V was clipped by 0 bases and J by 7 bases; unmatched bases: 14. In germline, CDR1 is MGHRA, CDR2 YSYEKL. The CDR3 sequence is CASSQDPSGGGASYTQYF. The CDR3 nucleotides are TGCGCCAGCAGCCAAGATCCTTCCGGCGGGGGGGCATCATATACGCAGTATTTT.

The V call is TRBV19, the J call TRBJ1-1; D remains ambiguous. V gave up 3 bases and J gave up 11 bases, with 22 bases separating them. This CDR3 spans 15 amino acids. Germline V gives CDR1 LNHDA, CDR2 SQIVND (reference sequence). Written as DNA, the CDR3 is TGTGCCAGTAGTATCCCTCCCGGGGATGGCACCATGGCTTTCTTT. This translates into CASSIPPGDGTMAFF. Combining the CDR3 with reference TRBV19 and TRBJ1-1 gives the whole variable domain DGGITQSPKYLFRKEGQNVTLSCEQNLNHDAMYWYRQDPGQGLRLIYYSQIVNDFQKGDIAEGYSVSREKKESFPLTVTSAQKNPTAFYLCASSIPPGDGTMAFFGQGTRLTVV.

J is TRBJ2-3 and V is TRBV29-1; D gene unclear. CDR3 length: 13 residues. Germline V gene lookup returns CDR1 SQVTM and CDR2 ANQGSEA. V dropped 5 bases and J dropped 3 bases, with 12 bases sitting between them. CDR3 sequence (DNA): TGCAGCGTTCGCGGAATCGGGACAGATACGCAGTATTTT. This sequence encodes CSVRGIGTDTQYF.

J is TRBJ2-1 and V is TRBV12-3 or TRBV12-4, with D maybe TRBD2 (5 bases). V was clipped by 6 bases and J by 4 bases, with 10 bases between them. The CDR3 length is 13 residues. The CDR3 sequence is CASSLGIYNEQFF. In DNA, the CDR3 is TGTGCCAGCAGCCTCGGGATTTACAATGAGCAGTTCTTC.

The genes are TRBV5-1 and TRBJ2-7; maybe TRBD1 (6 bases). The CDR3 totals 12 residues. The V gene lost 4 bases and the J gene lost 3 bases, with 8 bases spanning the gap. Germline values: CDR1 SGHRS, CDR2 YFSETQ. The CDR3 nucleotides read TGCGCCAGCAGCGAGACAGGCTACGAGCAGTACTTC. It translates to CASSETGYEQYF.

The chain joins TRBV14 to TRBJ2-3; 9 bases align to TRBD2. The J segment lost 5 bases and the V segment lost 4 bases, leaving 7 bases of the junction unmatched. The CDR3 consists of 15 residues. CDR1 is SGHDN and CDR2 is FVKESK in the germline V gene. CDR3: CASSPRERGVDTQYF. The CDR3 DNA reads TGTGCCAGCAGCCCCCGAGAGCGGGGGGTAGATACGCAGTATTTT.

CDR3 bases: TGTGCCAGCAGCTCAGAAGAAAAACTGTTTTTT. Translated, it gives CASSSEEKLFF. The chain links TRBV13 to TRBJ1-4; D ambiguous. Germline V gives CDR1 PRHDT, CDR2 FYEKMQ (reference sequence). V was trimmed by 4 bases and J by 8 bases, leaving 5 bases between them. CDR3 length: 11 amino acids.

The CDR3: CASAGAGDTQYF. The CDR3 DNA is TGTGCCAGCGCGGGGGCCGGTGATACGCAGTATTTT. V is TRBV6-6 and J is TRBJ2-3; tentative D call: TRBD2 (7 bases). Germline V CDR1 and CDR2: MNHNY, SVGAGI (reference sequence). The V end was cut by 8 bases, the J end by 6 bases, with 12 bases between. The CDR3 runs 12 residues.

This clone has a handful of counts. V is TRBV11-2 and J is TRBJ2-2; D may be TRBD1 (5 bases). The CDR3 extends over 15 amino acids. Germline V lookup: CDR1 SGHAT, CDR2 FQNNGV. V was pared by 1 base and J by 0 bases, with 6 bases between. The DNA of the CDR3 is TGTGCCAGCAGCTTAGGCAGGGCGAACACCGGGGAGCTGTTTTTT. Residues: CASSLGRANTGELFF.

The rearrangement joins TRBV20-1 to TRBJ2-2; 13 bases fit TRBD2. The CDR3 contains 15 residues. Germline V gene data show CDR1 as DFQATT and CDR2 as SNEGSKA (reference sequence). The trim removed 6 bases at V and 6 bases at J, leaving 7 bases unmatched. The CDR3 loop reads CSASRLAGGSGELFF. The CDR3 DNA follows: TGCAGTGCGAGTAGACTAGCGGGGGGATCCGGGGAGCTGTTTTTT.

V and J are TRBV6-4 and TRBJ2-1, with D perhaps TRBD2 (6 bases). This CDR3 is 20 amino acids long. Germline V gene data show CDR1 as MRHNA and CDR2 as SNTAGT. Trimming removed 6 bases from V and 3 bases from J, with 30 bases in between. The CDR3, as DNA: TGTGCCAGCAGGGGTCGAAGAGGATGGCGGCGGGGTGATAGCTACAATGAGCAGTTCTTC. Its protein is CASRGRRGWRRGDSYNEQFF.

The DNA of the CDR3 is TGCGCCAGCAGCTTACCCGGGACTAGGGTTGGGGCCAACGTCCTGACTTTC. This translates into CASSLPGTRVGANVLTF. The chain employs TRBV5-1 and TRBJ2-6, with 8 bases aligning to TRBD2. The germline V gene encodes CDR1 SGHRS and CDR2 YFSETQ. The CDR3 spans 17 residues. Germline trimming cut 2 bases from V and 3 bases from J; bases unmatched to any gene: 7.

The chain recombines TRBV10-3 with TRBJ1-2, with a weak D call TRBD1 (6 bases). V was trimmed by 1 base and J by 6 bases, leaving 21 bases between them. This CDR3 region has 17 residues. The germline V gene has CDR1 ENHRY and CDR2 SYGVKD. The CDR3 DNA follows: TGTGCCATCAGTGAGTTAAGCACCCAGGGGCGGTCAGATGGCTACACCTTC. This codes for CAISELSTQGRSDGYTF.

The V call is TRBV5-1, the J call TRBJ1-1; 9 bases fit TRBD1. The CDR3 has 16 amino acids. Losses at the gene ends were 6 bases for V and 4 bases for J; bases not matched to a gene: 13. The V gene's germline CDR1 is SGHRS and CDR2 YFSETQ. CDR3 DNA sequence: TGCGCCAGCAAACTCTGGGGGACAGGGTTAATCACTGAAGCTTTCTTT. As protein: CASKLWGTGLITEAFF.

The gene calls are TRBV5-1 and TRBJ2-2; D is possibly TRBD1 (5 bases). The CDR3 sequence is 16 residues long. Germline CDR1 and CDR2: SGHRS and YFSETQ. Trimming left V 7 bases short and J 4 bases short, with 20 bases between. CDR3 residues: CASSYSTRQSTGELFF. As DNA, the CDR3 is TGCGCCAGCTCCTACTCGACCCGACAGTCCACCGGGGAGCTGTTTTTT.

The DNA for the CDR3 is TGCAGCGCCTCAGGGGGCCCGGGGGGAACTAATGAAAAACTGTTTTTT. This sequence encodes CSASGGPGGTNEKLFF. The chain carries TRBV29-1 and TRBJ1-4; 8 positions match TRBD1. V gave up 7 bases and J gave up 1 base; unmatched junction bases: 11. Germline CDR1 is SQVTM and CDR2 is ANQGSEA. CDR3 size: 16 residues.

This chain uses TRBV5-1 with TRBJ1-1; D ambiguous. V was trimmed by 0 bases and J by 4 bases, leaving 7 bases between them. There are 13 residues in the CDR3. Germline V gene lookup returns CDR1 SGHRS and CDR2 YFSETQ. The CDR3 sequence is CASSLARATEAFF. CDR3 DNA sequence: TGCGCCAGCAGCTTGGCGCGGGCCACTGAAGCTTTCTTT.

The chain has TRBV27 and TRBJ2-1; 10 bases agree with TRBD1. The junction had 5 bases not matched to a gene; V was cut back by 3 bases and J by 6 bases. From germline, CDR1 is MNHEY and CDR2 SMNVEV (reference sequence). The CDR3 runs 15 residues. The DNA for the CDR3 is TGTGCCAGCAGTTTTGGGACAGGGGATTTCAATGAGCAGTTCTTC. It translates to CASSFGTGDFNEQFF.

This clone came up many times. The chain's CDR3 is CASGTGGRYAFF. The CDR3 DNA reads TGTGCCAGCGGCACAGGGGGCCGATACGCTTTCTTT. The chain is built from TRBV4-2 and TRBJ1-1; 9 nucleotides line up with TRBD1. The CDR3 totals 12 residues. Looked up from germline, CDR1 is LGHNA and CDR2 is YNFKEQ. The V gene end was trimmed by 8 bases and the J gene end by 11 bases; junction bases not matched to a gene: 9.

The chain recombines TRBV21-1 with TRBJ1-2; TRBD1, the table's D call, lacks a check against the DNA. TRBV21-1 is given as a pseudogene. This CDR3 is 21 amino acids long. Here the CDR3 DNA reads TGTGCCCAGCCTCAGGTGGCGCCAAAGCCCACATTTCCCATTTGTTTCTATGGCTACACCTTC. This gives the protein CAQPQVAPKPTFPICFYGYTF.